This T cell receptor beta chain was identified during a study of blood T cell repertoires in COVID-19. Across the study: COVID-19 samples, acute and convalescent, were from the United States, Italy and Spain. The analysed material was cDNA or gDNA that came from T cells, B-cell-depleted T cells, or PBMCs.

This clone showed up just once. Original methodology: The authors estimated nucleated cell counts from reference gene primer amplification. Assay used: immunoSEQ multiplex PCR; TCRdb lists only in-frame clones, some missing. That table supplies the V and J calls and clone size; D and trimming were determined from the DNA. Found here are about 380,000 clones, around 90% of them singletons; the top ten hold around 6.3%. From germline, CDR1 is MNHEY and CDR2 SMNVEV (reference sequence). V was cut by 5 bases and J by 0 bases, with 8 bases left in between. The CDR3 is made up of 13 amino acids. Specimen: peripheral blood. The chain recombines TRBV27 with TRBJ2-7; the D is unclear. The clonotype was recovered from a man aged 18 to 30 with active or convalescent COVID-19. The CDR3 nucleotides read TGTGCCAGCAGTCCGGTCCTCTCCTACGAGCAGTACTTC. Protein product: CASSPVLSYEQYF.